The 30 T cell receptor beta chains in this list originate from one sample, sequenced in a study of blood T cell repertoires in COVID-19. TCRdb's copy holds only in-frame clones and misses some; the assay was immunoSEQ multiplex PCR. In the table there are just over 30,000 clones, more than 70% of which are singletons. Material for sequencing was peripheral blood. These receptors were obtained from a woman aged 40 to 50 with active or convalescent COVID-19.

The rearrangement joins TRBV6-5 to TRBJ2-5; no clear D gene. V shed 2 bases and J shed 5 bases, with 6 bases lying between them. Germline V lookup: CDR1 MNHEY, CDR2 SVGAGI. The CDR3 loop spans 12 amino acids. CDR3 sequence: CASSYDGETQYF. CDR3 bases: TGTGCCAGCAGTTACGACGGGGAGACCCAGTACTTC.

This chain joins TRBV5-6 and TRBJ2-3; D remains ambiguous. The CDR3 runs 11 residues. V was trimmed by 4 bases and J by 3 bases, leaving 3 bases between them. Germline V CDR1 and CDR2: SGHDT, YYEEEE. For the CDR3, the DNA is TGTGCCAGCAGCCTGACAGATACGCAGTATTTT. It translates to CASSLTDTQYF. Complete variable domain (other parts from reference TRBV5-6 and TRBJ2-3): DAGVTQSPTHLIKTRGQQVTLRCSPKSGHDTVSWYQQALGQGPQFIFQYYEEEERQRGNFPDRFSGHQFPNYSSELNVNALLLGDSALYLCASSLTDTQYFGPGTRLTVL.

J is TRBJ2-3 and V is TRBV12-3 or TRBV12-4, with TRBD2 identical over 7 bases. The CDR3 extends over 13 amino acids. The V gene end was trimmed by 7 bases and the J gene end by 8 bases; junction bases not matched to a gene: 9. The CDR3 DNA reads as TGTGCCAGCAAAATGATAGGGAGGGGTACGCAGTATTTT. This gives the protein CASKMIGRGTQYF.

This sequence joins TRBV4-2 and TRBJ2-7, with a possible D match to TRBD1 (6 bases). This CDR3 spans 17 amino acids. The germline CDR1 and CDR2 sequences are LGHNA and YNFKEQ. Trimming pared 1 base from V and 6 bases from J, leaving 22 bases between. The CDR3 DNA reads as TGTGCCAGCAGCCAAGTTCCTACGACAGGTTCGGGTGGCGAGCAGTACTTC. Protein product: CASSQVPTTGSGGEQYF.

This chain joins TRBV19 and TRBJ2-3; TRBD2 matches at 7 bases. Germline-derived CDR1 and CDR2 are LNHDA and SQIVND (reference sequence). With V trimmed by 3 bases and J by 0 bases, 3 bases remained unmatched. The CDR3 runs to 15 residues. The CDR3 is CASSISGISTDTQYF. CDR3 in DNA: TGTGCCAGTAGTATCAGCGGGATTAGCACAGATACGCAGTATTTT.

The CDR3 nucleotides read TGTGCCAGCAGCGTAGAGGCTAGCGGGAGCCTTAGCTCCTACGAGCAGTACTTC. Its translation: CASSVEASGSLSSYEQYF. The chain employs TRBV9 and TRBJ2-7; 10 bases map to TRBD2. CDR1 and CDR2 from the germline V gene are SGDLS and YYNGEE. The CDR3 extends over 18 amino acids. Unmatched junction bases numbered 9, after V lost 0 bases and J lost 0 bases. The complete variable domain, with remaining parts taken from reference TRBV9 and TRBJ2-7, reads DSGVTQTPKHLITATGQRVTLRCSPRSGDLSVYWYQQSLDQGLQFLIQYYNGEERAKGNILERFSAQQFPDLHSELNLSSLELGDSALYFCASSVEASGSLSSYEQYFGPGTRLTVT.

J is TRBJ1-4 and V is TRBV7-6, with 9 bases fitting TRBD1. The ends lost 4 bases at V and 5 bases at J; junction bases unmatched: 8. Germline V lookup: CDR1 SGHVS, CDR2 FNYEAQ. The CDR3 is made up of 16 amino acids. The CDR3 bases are TGTGCCAGCAGCTCTAACACCGGGACAGGGAATGAAAAACTGTTTTTT. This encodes CASSSNTGTGNEKLFF.

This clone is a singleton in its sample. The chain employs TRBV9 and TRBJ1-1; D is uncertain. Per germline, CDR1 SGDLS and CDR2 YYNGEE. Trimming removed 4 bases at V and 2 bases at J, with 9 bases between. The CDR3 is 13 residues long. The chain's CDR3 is CASSLPSNTEAFF. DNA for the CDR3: TGTGCCAGCAGCCTCCCTTCTAACACTGAAGCTTTCTTT.

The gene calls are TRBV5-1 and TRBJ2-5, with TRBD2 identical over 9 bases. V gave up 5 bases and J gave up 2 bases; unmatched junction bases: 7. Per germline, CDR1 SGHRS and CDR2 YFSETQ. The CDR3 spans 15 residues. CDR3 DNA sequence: TGCGCCAGCAGTTATCGACTAGCGGTACAAGAGACCCAGTACTTC. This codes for CASSYRLAVQETQYF.

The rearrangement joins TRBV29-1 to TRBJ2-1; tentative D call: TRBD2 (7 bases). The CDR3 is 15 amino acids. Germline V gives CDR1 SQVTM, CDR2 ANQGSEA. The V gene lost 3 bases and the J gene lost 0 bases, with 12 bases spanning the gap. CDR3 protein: CSVEGGGRSYNEQFF. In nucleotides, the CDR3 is TGCAGCGTTGAGGGCGGGGGCCGCTCCTACAATGAGCAGTTCTTC.

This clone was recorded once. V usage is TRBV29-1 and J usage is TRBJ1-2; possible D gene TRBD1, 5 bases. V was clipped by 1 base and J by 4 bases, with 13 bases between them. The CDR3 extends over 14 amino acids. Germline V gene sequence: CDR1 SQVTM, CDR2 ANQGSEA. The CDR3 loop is CSVEGDRLGYGYTF. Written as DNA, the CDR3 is TGCAGCGTTGAAGGCGACAGACTTGGCTATGGCTACACCTTC. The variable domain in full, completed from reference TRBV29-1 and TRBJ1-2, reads SAVISQKPSRDICQRGTSLTIQCQVDSQVTMMFWYRQQPGQSLTLIATANQGSEATYESGFVIDKFPISRPNLTFSTLTVSNMSPEDSSIYLCSVEGDRLGYGYTFGSGTRLTVV.

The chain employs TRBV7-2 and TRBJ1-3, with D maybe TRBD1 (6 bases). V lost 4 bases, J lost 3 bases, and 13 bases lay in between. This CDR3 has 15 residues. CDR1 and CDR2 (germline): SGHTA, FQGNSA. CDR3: CASSSPTGFGNTIYF. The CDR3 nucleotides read TGTGCCAGCAGCTCCCCAACAGGGTTTGGAAACACCATATATTTT.

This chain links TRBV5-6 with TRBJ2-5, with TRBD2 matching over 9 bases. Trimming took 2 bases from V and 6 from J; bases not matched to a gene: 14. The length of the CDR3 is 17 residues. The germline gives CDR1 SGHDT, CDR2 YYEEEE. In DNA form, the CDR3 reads TGTGCCAGCAGCTTAGGGGGAGCGGGAGGCGGTGGGAAGACCCAGTACTTC. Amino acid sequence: CASSLGGAGGGGKTQYF.

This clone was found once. CDR3 in amino acids: CATSGPDRDYSNQPQHF. DNA for the CDR3: TGTGCCACCAGCGGGCCTGACAGGGATTATAGCAATCAGCCCCAGCATTTT. The chain combines TRBV15 with TRBJ1-5, with 7 bases matching TRBD1. Germline assignment: CDR1 LNHNV and CDR2 YYDKDF (reference sequence). The CDR3 is made up of 17 amino acids. V dropped 5 bases and J dropped 0; count of bases not matched to a gene: 10.

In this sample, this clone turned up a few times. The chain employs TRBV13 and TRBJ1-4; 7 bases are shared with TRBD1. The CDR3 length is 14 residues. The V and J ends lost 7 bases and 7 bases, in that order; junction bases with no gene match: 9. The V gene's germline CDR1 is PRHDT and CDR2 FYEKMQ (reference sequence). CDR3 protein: CASTLRDSGEKLFF. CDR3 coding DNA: TGTGCCAGCACCCTCCGGGACAGTGGTGAAAAACTGTTTTTT.

The CDR3 DNA is TGTGCCAGCAGCCAAGATTTGACAGGGGGGGGTAATAGCAATCAGCCCCAGCATTTT. Amino acids: CASSQDLTGGGNSNQPQHF. The chain combines TRBV4-2 with TRBJ1-5; 9 positions agree with TRBD1. V was pared by 0 bases and J by 0 bases, with 9 bases of the junction left unmatched. Germline V gene lookup returns CDR1 LGHNA and CDR2 YNFKEQ. This CDR3 region has 19 residues.

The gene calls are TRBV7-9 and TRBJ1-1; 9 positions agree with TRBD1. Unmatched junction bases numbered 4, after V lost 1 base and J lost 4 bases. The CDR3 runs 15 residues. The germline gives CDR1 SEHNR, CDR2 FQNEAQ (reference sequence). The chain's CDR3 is CASSLVSGQGTEAFF. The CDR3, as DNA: TGTGCCAGCAGCTTAGTCTCGGGACAGGGCACTGAAGCTTTCTTT.

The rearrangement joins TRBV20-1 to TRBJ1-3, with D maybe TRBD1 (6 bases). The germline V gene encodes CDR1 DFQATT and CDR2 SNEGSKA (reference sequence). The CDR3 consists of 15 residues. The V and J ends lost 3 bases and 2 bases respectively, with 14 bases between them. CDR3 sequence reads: CSASGAGAAGNTIYF. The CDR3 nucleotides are TGCAGTGCTAGTGGGGCGGGGGCGGCTGGAAACACCATATATTTT.

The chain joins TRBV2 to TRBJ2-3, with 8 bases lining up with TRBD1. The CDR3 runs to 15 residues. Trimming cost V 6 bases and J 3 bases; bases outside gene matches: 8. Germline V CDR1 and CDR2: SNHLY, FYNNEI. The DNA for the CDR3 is TGTGCCAGCAGCGGAGACAGGGGTCTAACAGATACGCAGTATTTT. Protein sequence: CASSGDRGLTDTQYF.

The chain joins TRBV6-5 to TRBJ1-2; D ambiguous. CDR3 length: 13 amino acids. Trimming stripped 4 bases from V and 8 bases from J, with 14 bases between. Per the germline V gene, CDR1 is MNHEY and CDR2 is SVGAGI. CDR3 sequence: CASSFDKSVGYTF. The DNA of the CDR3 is TGTGCCAGCAGTTTCGACAAGTCGGTCGGCTACACCTTC.

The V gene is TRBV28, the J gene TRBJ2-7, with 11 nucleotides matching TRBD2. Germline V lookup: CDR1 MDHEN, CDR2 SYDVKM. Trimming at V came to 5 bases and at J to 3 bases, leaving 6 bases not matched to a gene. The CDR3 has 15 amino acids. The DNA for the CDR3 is TGTGCCAGCAGTCGCCTAGCGGGAGGTGACTACGAGCAGTACTTC. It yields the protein CASSRLAGGDYEQYF.

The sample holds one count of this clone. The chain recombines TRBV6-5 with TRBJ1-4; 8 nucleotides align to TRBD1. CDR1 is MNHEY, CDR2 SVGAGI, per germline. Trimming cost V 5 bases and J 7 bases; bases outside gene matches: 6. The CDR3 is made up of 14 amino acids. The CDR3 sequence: CASSQGARSEKLFF. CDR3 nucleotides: TGTGCCAGCAGTCAGGGGGCACGGAGTGAAAAACTGTTTTTT.

The CDR3 DNA reads as TGCGCCAGCAGCCTTTTATCAGGGGGAGGCGAGCAGTACTTC. Its translation: CASSLLSGGGEQYF. The chain is built from TRBV5-1 and TRBJ2-7; D possibly corresponds to TRBD1 (7 bases). The CDR3 loop spans 14 amino acids. Trimming removed 4 bases at V and 6 bases at J, with 17 bases between. Per the germline V gene, CDR1 is SGHRS and CDR2 is YFSETQ.

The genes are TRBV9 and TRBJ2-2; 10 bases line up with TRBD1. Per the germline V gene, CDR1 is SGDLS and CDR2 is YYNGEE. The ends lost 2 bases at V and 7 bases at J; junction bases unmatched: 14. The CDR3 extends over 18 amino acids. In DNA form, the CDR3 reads TGTGCCAGCAGCGTCCGACCCCTCGGGACAGGGGAGGGCGGGGAGCTGTTTTTT. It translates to CASSVRPLGTGEGGELFF.

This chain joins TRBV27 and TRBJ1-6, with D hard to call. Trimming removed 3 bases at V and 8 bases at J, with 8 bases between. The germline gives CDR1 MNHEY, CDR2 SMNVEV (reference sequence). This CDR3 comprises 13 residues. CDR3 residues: CASSFRTDSPLHF. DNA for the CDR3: TGTGCCAGCAGTTTCCGAACGGATTCACCCCTCCACTTT.

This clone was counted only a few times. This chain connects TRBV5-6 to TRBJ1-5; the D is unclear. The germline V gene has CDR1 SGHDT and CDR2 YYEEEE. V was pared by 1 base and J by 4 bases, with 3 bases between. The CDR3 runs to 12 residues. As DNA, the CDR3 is TGTGCCAGCAGCTTGACTAATCAGCCCCAGCATTTT. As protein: CASSLTNQPQHF.

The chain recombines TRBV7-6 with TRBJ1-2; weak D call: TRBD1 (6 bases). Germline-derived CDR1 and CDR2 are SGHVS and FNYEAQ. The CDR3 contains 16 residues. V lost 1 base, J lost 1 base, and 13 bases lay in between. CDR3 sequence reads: CASSLDGTLFNYGYTF. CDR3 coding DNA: TGTGCCAGCAGCTTAGATGGGACACTCTTTAACTATGGCTACACCTTC.

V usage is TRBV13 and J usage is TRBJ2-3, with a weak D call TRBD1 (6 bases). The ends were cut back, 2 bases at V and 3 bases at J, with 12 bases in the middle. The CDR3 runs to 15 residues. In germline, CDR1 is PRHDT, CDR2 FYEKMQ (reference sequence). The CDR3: CASSLRAGATDTQYF. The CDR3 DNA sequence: TGTGCCAGCAGCTTACGGGCAGGGGCAACAGATACGCAGTATTTT.

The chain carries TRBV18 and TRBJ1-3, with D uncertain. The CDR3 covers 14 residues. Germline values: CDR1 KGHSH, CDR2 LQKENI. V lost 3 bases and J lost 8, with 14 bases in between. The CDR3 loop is CASSPYFLSDTIYF. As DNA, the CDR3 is TGTGCCAGCTCACCTTACTTCCTCAGCGACACCATATATTTT.

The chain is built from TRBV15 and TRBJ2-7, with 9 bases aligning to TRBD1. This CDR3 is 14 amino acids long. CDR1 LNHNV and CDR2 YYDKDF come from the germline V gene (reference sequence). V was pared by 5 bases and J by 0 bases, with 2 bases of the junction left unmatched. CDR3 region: CATSGTGTSYEQYF. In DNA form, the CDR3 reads TGTGCCACCAGCGGGACAGGGACCTCCTACGAGCAGTACTTC.